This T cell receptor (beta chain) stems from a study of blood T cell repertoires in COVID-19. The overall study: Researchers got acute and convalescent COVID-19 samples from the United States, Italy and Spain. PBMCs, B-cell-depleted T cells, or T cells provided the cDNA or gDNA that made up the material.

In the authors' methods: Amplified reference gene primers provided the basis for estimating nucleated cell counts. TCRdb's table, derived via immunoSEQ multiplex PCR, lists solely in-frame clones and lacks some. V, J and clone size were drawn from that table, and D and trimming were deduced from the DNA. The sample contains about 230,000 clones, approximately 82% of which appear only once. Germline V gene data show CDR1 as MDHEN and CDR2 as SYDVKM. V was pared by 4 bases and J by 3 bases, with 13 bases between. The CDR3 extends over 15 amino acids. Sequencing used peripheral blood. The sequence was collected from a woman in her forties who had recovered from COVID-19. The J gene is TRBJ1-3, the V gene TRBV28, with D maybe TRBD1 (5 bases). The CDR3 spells CASSSLGGGGNTIYF. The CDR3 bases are TGTGCCAGCAGTTCTCTCGGGGGGGGTGGAAACACCATATATTTT.